Listed below are T cell receptor beta chains from one sample, sequenced in a study of regulatory T cells in long-lasting Graves disease. TCRdb re-called the multiplex PCR reads through MiXCR, storing one row per CDR3 protein. Altogether a few hundred thousand distinct CDR3 sequences are present, 23% being singletons, with the ten largest covering roughly 30%. The input for sequencing was peripheral blood mononuclear cells (PBMCs), taken when the disease was refractory, from a patient treated with antithyroid drugs. Every receptor here comes from a female donor with Graves disease. CDR3s leave out the opening cysteine and the closing phenylalanine or tryptophan. D genes are given only for firm matches.

>TRBV20-1|.|TRBJ1-6
SVRGWATDNSPLH
>TRBV2|TRBD2|TRBJ2-7
ASTGGTSGTHEQY
>TRBV2|TRBD1|TRBJ2-2
ASTRDRGTGELF
>TRBV5-4|.|TRBJ2-7
ASSWTPRRETGQDHYEQY
>TRBV19|TRBD1|TRBJ2-2
ASSTGTGFTGELF
>TRBV15|.|TRBJ1-2
ATSSSGDYGYT
>TRBV6-2/TRBV6-3|.|TRBJ1-1
ASSQDSMNTEAF
>TRBV7-8|TRBD1|TRBJ1-1
ASSLAGGMNTEAF
>TRBV28|.|TRBJ2-5
ASSLSVRGETQY
>TRBV10-3|.|TRBJ1-1
AISEMTVTTEAF
>TRBV28|TRBD1|TRBJ2-1
ASSPMKDRASRNEQF
>TRBV28|TRBD2|TRBJ2-2
ASQGLAGDPTGELF
>TRBV25-1|TRBD2|TRBJ2-5
ASSGLGGRGETQY
>TRBV27|TRBD1|TRBJ2-5
ASSLSSGTVVGTQY
>TRBV12-3/TRBV12-4|TRBD2|TRBJ2-2
ASSSGTSRWNTGELF
>TRBV14|.|TRBJ1-3
ASGRRSPSGNTIY
>TRBV20-1|TRBD2|TRBJ2-4
SARDASGRTGDIQY
>TRBV2|.|TRBJ2-7
ASSLEGVDYEQY
>TRBV3-1|TRBD2|TRBJ2-7
ASSKGLAGGRQY
>TRBV12-3/TRBV12-4|TRBD1|TRBJ1-2
ASSPGTGMIYGYT
>TRBV12-3/TRBV12-4|.|TRBJ2-1
ASSFWGASGYNEQF
>TRBV7-9|TRBD1|TRBJ1-1
ASSLFGQGAAEAF
>TRBV5-1|TRBD2|TRBJ2-7
ASSLEASGSYEQY
>TRBV24-1|TRBD1|TRBJ1-1
ATSEETGGGKAF
>TRBV12-3/TRBV12-4|.|TRBJ2-5
ASSWKDSQETQY
>TRBV28|.|TRBJ2-6
ASSSPGSSGANVLT
>TRBV7-2|.|TRBJ1-2
ASSPIGKGGQGYT
>TRBV19|TRBD1|TRBJ1-2
ASSPQTGAIYYGYT
>TRBV30|.|TRBJ1-2
AWNGQGYGYT
>TRBV15|TRBD1|TRBJ1-2
ATSNGQGGVYGYT
>TRBV7-9|.|TRBJ2-7
ASSLADYEQY
>TRBV7-9|.|TRBJ1-2
ASSFDRPSPSGYT
>TRBV5-1|TRBD1|TRBJ1-5
ASSLAGTDNQPQH
>TRBV7-8|.|TRBJ2-2
ASSLTAALRTGELF
>TRBV24-1|TRBD1|TRBJ1-2
ATSDPGTGLYGYT
>TRBV30|.|TRBJ1-4
AWSLGGEKLF
>TRBV3-1|.|TRBJ2-7
ASSPFGDEQY
>TRBV29-1|TRBD1|TRBJ2-3
SVAGTGGTQY
>TRBV15|.|TRBJ2-2
ATSRDELTGELF
>TRBV5-1|TRBD1|TRBJ2-5
ASSLVPRSGQGDETQY
>TRBV6-2/TRBV6-3|.|TRBJ2-5
ASSYSTGVEETQY
>TRBV12-5|.|TRBJ1-5
ASGAGTHFNQPQH
>TRBV27|.|TRBJ2-2
ASSLIAESNTGELF
>TRBV20-1|TRBD2|TRBJ2-7
SARSPVAGSYEQY
>TRBV3-1|.|TRBJ2-7
ASSHNVYEQY
>TRBV20-1|TRBD1|TRBJ2-2
SARKSTGQRDTGELF